The 30 T cell receptor beta chains listed next were all sequenced from one sample in a study of T cells in Graves' hyperthyroidism and ophthalmopathy. Amplified TCR beta CDR3 regions came from RNA transcripts. A set of HTBI primers served as the primers for a first-round RT-PCR of the TCR CDR3. TCRdb fed the multiplex PCR reads into MiXCR, producing one record per CDR3 protein. The profile shows under 350,000 distinct CDR3 sequences, 15% to 20% of them singletons. Material for sequencing was blood. These receptors all stem from a woman aged 60-75 years with Graves' ophthalmopathy.

This clonotype showed up just a few times. The chain recombines TRBV10-2 with TRBJ2-3, with 8 bases lining up with TRBD2. The CDR3 runs to 15 residues. Per the germline V gene, CDR1 is WSHSY and CDR2 is SAAADI. V trimming: 8 bases; J trimming: 1 base; junction bases outside the gene matches: 8. The CDR3 here is CASGAQTSGTDTQYF. CDR3 in DNA: TGCGCCAGCGGAGCCCAGACTAGCGGCACAGATACGCAGTATTTT.

This clonotype was detected a few times. V and J are TRBV6-1 and TRBJ2-5, with D perhaps being TRBD1 or TRBD2 (5 bases each). V lost 6 bases and J lost 0, with 11 bases in between. Looked up from germline, CDR1 is MNHNS and CDR2 is SASEGT. The CDR3 runs 14 residues. CDR3 region: CASSPPGHQETQYF. DNA for the CDR3: TGTGCCAGCAGCCCCCCGGGGCACCAAGAGACCCAGTACTTC.

This clonotype has a single count. A read error may explain this, as a much larger clone is one base away. The chain couples TRBV18 to TRBJ1-4, with no clear D. Germline CDR1 KGHSH, CDR2 LQKENI. The CDR3 loop spans 14 amino acids. CDR3 coding DNA: TGTGCCAGCTCACCGGTAGGAACTAATGAAAAACTGGTTTTT. Amino acids: CASSPVGTNEKLVF.

This clonotype was picked up many times. This sequence joins TRBV7-2 and TRBJ2-1; 11 bases line up with TRBD2. Germline trimming cut 1 base from V and 7 bases from J; bases unmatched to any gene: 3. Germline V gives CDR1 SGHTA, CDR2 FQGNSA. This CDR3 is 15 amino acids long. CDR3 protein: CASSLDSGGENEQFF. DNA for the CDR3: TGTGCCAGCAGCTTAGATAGCGGGGGGGAGAATGAGCAGTTCTTC.

This chain joins TRBV10-3 and TRBJ2-4, with D perhaps TRBD2 (6 bases). Germline V CDR1 and CDR2: ENHRY, SYGVKD. The length of the CDR3 is 13 residues. V was pared by 6 bases and J by 8 bases, with 14 bases between. In DNA form, the CDR3 reads TGTGCCATCAGCCGGAGGGAGTTGGACATTCAGTACTTC. It translates to CAISRRELDIQYF.

The rearrangement joins TRBV7-6 to TRBJ1-5; 9 positions match TRBD1. V was pared by 5 bases and J by 5 bases, with 13 bases of the junction left unmatched. The germline V gene encodes CDR1 SGHVS and CDR2 FNYEAQ. The CDR3 has 17 amino acids. Here the CDR3 DNA reads TGTGCCAGCAGCGTAGAGGGTCACAGGGGGCAGGATCAGCCCCAGCATTTT. Translation gives CASSVEGHRGQDQPQHF.

This clonotype appeared many times. This chain uses TRBV5-1 with TRBJ2-7; 8 bases match TRBD1. The length of the CDR3 is 12 residues. The trim removed 4 bases at V and 7 bases at J, leaving 4 bases unmatched. CDR1 is SGHRS and CDR2 is YFSETQ in the germline V gene. In DNA, the CDR3 is TGCGCCAGCAGCGGACAGGGTGATGAGCAGTACTTC. Translating gives CASSGQGDEQYF.

As regards this clonotype: The junction and the germline gene differ at one end; a read error may be behind it. V and J are TRBV5-1 and TRBJ1-2, with D unclear. CDR1 is SGHRS, CDR2 YFSETQ, per germline. The CDR3 spans 15 residues. The CDR3 DNA is TGCGCCAGCAGCTTGGCCGGCTACGGCGGCTATGGCTACGCCTTC. Its translation: CASSLAGYGGYGYAF.

This clonotype turned up a few times. The chain carries TRBV27 and TRBJ1-2; TRBD1 matches at 7 bases. Unmatched junction bases numbered 10, after V lost 5 bases and J lost 10 bases. CDR3 length: 13 residues. Germline CDR1 is MNHEY and CDR2 is SMNVEV (reference sequence). The chain's CDR3 is CASSKTGPLDYTF. The CDR3 coding sequence is TGTGCCAGCAGTAAGACAGGGCCCCTGGACTACACCTTC.

In its sample, this clonotype was seen many times. The chain couples TRBV7-6 to TRBJ2-5; 10 bases match TRBD1. V shed 5 bases and J 5 bases; nucleotides not matched to a gene: 11. CDR1 and CDR2 from the germline V gene are SGHVS and FNYEAQ. There are 16 residues in the CDR3. CDR3 protein: CASSKRTGGLIETQYF. The CDR3 DNA reads TGTGCCAGCAGCAAACGGACAGGGGGTCTGATTGAGACCCAGTACTTC.

The rearrangement uses TRBV27 and TRBJ2-3; 11 bases map to TRBD2. J gave up 8 bases and V 5 bases, and 12 bases lay outside the gene matches. The CDR3 spans 16 residues. Germline V lookup: CDR1 MNHEY, CDR2 SMNVEV (reference sequence). The CDR3 DNA is TGTGCCAGCAGTCTAGCGGGGGGCCCCCTCGGCAGTACGCAGTATTTT. Encoded protein: CASSLAGGPLGSTQYF.

This clonotype appeared many times. The chain has TRBV2 and TRBJ2-7; D might be TRBD1 (5 bases). Per germline, CDR1 SNHLY and CDR2 FYNNEI. Trimming pared 7 bases from V and 2 bases from J, leaving 12 bases between. The CDR3 consists of 13 residues. The CDR3 nucleotides read TGTGCCAGCACGGCCGACAGACCCTACGAGCAGTACTTC. This translates into CASTADRPYEQYF.

This clonotype was seen repeatedly, ten times or more. The chain combines TRBV15 with TRBJ2-3; D is possibly TRBD2 (6 bases). This CDR3 spans 15 amino acids. V lost 5 bases to trimming and J lost 2 bases, with 14 bases between them. In germline, CDR1 is LNHNV, CDR2 YYDKDF (reference sequence). The CDR3 here is CATSPGGGFTDTQYF. In DNA, the CDR3 is TGTGCCACCAGCCCTGGGGGAGGCTTCACAGATACGCAGTATTTT.

V usage is TRBV11-2 and J usage is TRBJ2-1, with a tentative D call TRBD1 (6 bases). Trimming took 5 bases from V and 2 from J, leaving 13 bases between them. The CDR3 loop spans 15 amino acids. Germline V gene data show CDR1 as SGHAT and CDR2 as FQNNGV. CDR3 loop: CASSLSAGAYNEQFF. The CDR3 DNA is TGTGCCAGCAGCCTCTCGGCAGGGGCCTACAATGAGCAGTTCTTC.

This clonotype was recorded a few times. J is TRBJ1-2 and V is TRBV2; TRBD1 aligns across 7 bases. The CDR3 loop spans 14 amino acids. V was pared by 5 bases and J by 6 bases, with 9 bases of the junction left unmatched. Germline CDR1 and CDR2: SNHLY and FYNNEI. CDR3 nucleotides: TGTGCCAGCAGTCGGGACAGTTTTAGTGATGGCTACACCTTC. This translates into CASSRDSFSDGYTF.

This clonotype has more than one count but fewer than ten. The chain couples TRBV5-5 to TRBJ1-1; D not certain. CDR1 is SGHKS and CDR2 is YYEKEE in the germline V gene (reference sequence). The CDR3 length is 14 residues. Trimming shortened V by 1 base and J by 1 base, and 8 bases separated the two germline ends. The chain's CDR3 is CASSLSQENTEAFF. CDR3 in DNA: TGTGCCAGCAGCTTGTCGCAGGAGAACACTGAAGCTTTCTTT. The variable domain in full, with the rest retrieved from reference TRBV5-5 and TRBJ1-1, is DAGVTQSPTHLIKTRGQQVTLRCSPISGHKSVSWYQQVLGQGPQFIFQYYEKEERGRGNFPDRFSARQFPNYSSELNVNALLLGDSALYLCASSLSQENTEAFFGQGTRLTVV.

The sample holds a few counts of this clonotype. This chain uses TRBV4-1 with TRBJ2-7; 11 bases match TRBD1. The CDR3 runs 16 residues. V lost 2 bases to trimming and J lost 0 bases; unmatched junction nucleotides: 3. Germline loops: CDR1 MGHRA, CDR2 YSYEKL. The CDR3 DNA follows: TGCGCCAGCAGCCAACTGGGACAGGGGGACTCCTACGAGCAGTACTTC. Translated, it gives CASSQLGQGDSYEQYF.

This clonotype occurred many times. The J gene is TRBJ2-3, the V gene TRBV6-1; 8 bases are a match to TRBD1. V was pared by 10 bases and J by 3 bases, with 9 bases of the junction left unmatched. CDR1 MNHNS and CDR2 SASEGT come from the germline V gene. This CDR3 is 14 amino acids long. In nucleotides, the CDR3 is TGTGCCACCTCCCGGGACAGGTTTACAGATACGCAGTATTTT. As protein: CATSRDRFTDTQYF.

This clonotype occurred many times. This chain's CDR3 is CASSRGLAGEKETQYF. The CDR3 DNA reads TGTGCCAGCAGCCGAGGACTAGCGGGAGAGAAAGAGACCCAGTACTTC. V gene TRBV5-8 combines with J gene TRBJ2-5, with 13 nucleotides matching TRBD2. J gave up 3 bases and V 4 bases, and 6 bases lay outside the gene matches. Germline V gene data show CDR1 as SGHTS and CDR2 as YDEGEE. CDR3 length: 16 amino acids.

This clonotype was counted at least ten times. The V call is TRBV5-1, the J call TRBJ1-1; D might be TRBD1 (5 bases). The CDR3 loop spans 17 amino acids. V was trimmed by 0 bases and J by 0 bases, leaving 15 bases between them. Germline CDR1 is SGHRS and CDR2 is YFSETQ. The CDR3 nucleotides read TGCGCCAGCAGCTTGGGCCGAAGACAGAGAATGAACACTGAAGCTTTCTTT. Its protein product is CASSLGRRQRMNTEAFF.

The V gene is TRBV5-1, the J gene TRBJ1-4; 9 bases match TRBD1. This CDR3 has 16 amino acids. CDR1 is SGHRS, CDR2 YFSETQ, per germline. V dropped 0 bases and J dropped 7; count of bases not matched to a gene: 7. CDR3 amino acids: CASSLDTGTGTEKLFF. Here the CDR3 DNA reads TGCGCCAGCAGCTTGGACACCGGGACAGGGACTGAAAAACTGTTTTTT.

Here the CDR3 DNA reads TGCAGTGCTAGAGATCGCTTCTCCGGACAGGGATACCCTTCTATCACAGATACGCAGTATTTT. It translates to CSARDRFSGQGYPSITDTQYF. V usage is TRBV20-1 and J usage is TRBJ2-3, with TRBD1 matching 8 bases. The CDR3 is 21 amino acids. V gave up 0 bases and J gave up 2 bases; unmatched junction bases: 22. Germline lookup yields CDR1 DFQATT and CDR2 SNEGSKA (reference sequence).

In this sample, this clonotype turned up many times. The J gene is TRBJ1-1, the V gene TRBV20-1, with D maybe TRBD1 (5 bases). V lost 3 bases, J lost 5 bases, and 13 bases lay in between. The CDR3 is 13 amino acids. Per the germline V gene, CDR1 is DFQATT and CDR2 is SNEGSKA (reference sequence). CDR3 sequence: CSASQGGGTEAFF. CDR3 coding DNA: TGCAGTGCTAGTCAGGGCGGGGGGACTGAAGCTTTCTTT.

This clonotype was observed many times. The V gene is TRBV2, the J gene TRBJ1-2; weak D call: TRBD1 (5 bases). CDR1 is SNHLY, CDR2 FYNNEI, per germline. CDR3 length: 17 amino acids. Trimming cost V 2 bases and J 1 base, with 17 bases left between them. The CDR3 is CASSEFGTSEYNYGYTF. The CDR3 DNA reads TGTGCCAGCAGTGAATTCGGGACGTCGGAGTATAACTATGGCTACACCTTC.

The table lists this clonotype with many counts. V is TRBV18 and J is TRBJ2-5, with TRBD1 matching over 7 bases. V lost 6 bases and J lost 0; bases outside the gene matches: 4. CDR3 length: 14 residues. Looked up from germline, CDR1 is KGHSH and CDR2 is LQKENI. The CDR3 spells CASSKTGNQETQYF. The CDR3, as DNA: TGTGCCAGCTCGAAGACAGGGAACCAAGAGACCCAGTACTTC. Supplemented by reference TRBV18 and TRBJ2-5, the full variable domain reads NAGVMQNPRHLVRRRGQEARLRCSPMKGHSHVYWYRQLPEEGLKFMVYLQKENIIDESGMPKERFSAEFPKEGPSILRIQQVVRGDSAAYFCASSKTGNQETQYFGPGTRLLVL.

This clonotype was picked up many times. The rearrangement joins TRBV6-2 or TRBV6-3 to TRBJ2-3; D may be TRBD1 or TRBD2 (5 bases each). The germline V gene encodes CDR1 MNHEY and CDR2 SVGEGT. With 6 bases removed from V and 4 bases from J, the gap between germline ends came to 14 bases. The length of the CDR3 is 14 residues. CDR3 sequence (DNA): TGTGCCAGCAGCGGACCGGGGCCATCAGATACGCAGTATTTT. As protein: CASSGPGPSDTQYF.

In this sample, this clonotype turned up many times. The chain carries TRBV28 and TRBJ2-1; possibly TRBD2 for D (5 bases). The CDR3 totals 13 residues. CDR1 is MDHEN, CDR2 SYDVKM, per germline. The V end was cut by 4 bases, the J end by 3 bases, with 7 bases between. DNA of the CDR3: TGTGCCAGCAGTTCGGACTTCTACAATGAGCAGTTCTTC. It specifies CASSSDFYNEQFF.

This clonotype was recorded at least ten times. The chain has TRBV4-2 and TRBJ2-5; TRBD2 matches 12 bases. This CDR3 is built from 18 residues. The germline gives CDR1 LGHNA, CDR2 YNFKEQ. Trimming at V came to 3 bases and at J to 4 bases, leaving 12 bases not matched to a gene. DNA for the CDR3: TGTGCCAGCAGCCAGGAACTAGCGGGGGGTCCAAGATTAGAGACCCAGTACTTC. Its translation is CASSQELAGGPRLETQYF.

This clonotype was seen only a few times. The V call is TRBV7-9, the J call TRBJ2-4; 10 bases line up with TRBD2. Trimming at V came to 7 bases and at J to 0 bases, leaving 9 bases not matched to a gene. This CDR3 spans 17 amino acids. From germline, CDR1 is SEHNR and CDR2 FQNEAQ (reference sequence). The CDR3 region has the DNA TGTGCCAGCACCGAAGCAGCGGGAGGGCTAGCCAAAAACATTCAGTACTTC. Translating gives CASTEAAGGLAKNIQYF.

This clonotype came up many times. The genes are TRBV12-3 or TRBV12-4 and TRBJ1-1; 7 bases line up with TRBD1. The V and J ends lost 4 bases and 1 base, in that order; junction bases with no gene match: 12. The CDR3 runs to 17 residues. The CDR3 protein is CASSSPLAGTENTEAFF. The CDR3 nucleotides read TGTGCCAGCAGTTCACCACTCGCCGGGACAGAGAACACTGAAGCTTTCTTT.